This is a list of T cell receptor beta chains from one sample in a study of shared clonotypes between healthy human individuals. Clones were read by immunoSEQ multiplex PCR, and TCRdb kept only the in-frame ones, dropping some. The table has about 1.5 million clones, 95% to 99% seen once. The specimen sequenced was naive CD4+ T cells sorted from blood. The receptors shown here come from a man aged 30 to 39 in good health. Each CDR3 is given with its conserved first and last residue. D genes are given only for firm matches. Size is omitted from some rows. Given values are once, few, many or a class for expanded clones.

J gene,clone size,D gene,V gene,CDR3 DNA,CDR3 protein
TRBJ2-2,-,-,TRBV20-1,TGCAGTGCCACGACCACCGGGGAGCTGTTTTTT,CSATTTGELFF
TRBJ2-1,once,TRBD2,TRBV11-3,TGTGCCAGCAGCTTAGATAGCGGGAGCTACAATGAGCAGTTCTTC,CASSLDSGSYNEQFF
TRBJ1-2,-,-,TRBV5-1,TGCGCCAGCAGCGTCAATCAAGATGGCTACACCTTC,CASSVNQDGYTF
TRBJ2-2,-,TRBD2,TRBV30,TGTGCCTGGAGTGATGGGACTAGCGCTAAGAACACCGGGGAGCTGTTTTTT,CAWSDGTSAKNTGELFF
TRBJ2-7,-,-,TRBV4-1,TGCGCCAGCAGCCAAGGGGAGGCCTTCTCCTACGAGCAGTACTTC,CASSQGEAFSYEQYF
TRBJ1-5,-,-,TRBV10-2,TGCGCCAGCAGTGTAGGTTTTAGATGGGAAGATCGCCAGCATTTT,CASSVGFRWEDRQHF
TRBJ1-2,-,-,TRBV14,TGTGCCAGCAGCCCCTCACCACTCTCTGGCTACACCTTC,CASSPSPLSGYTF
TRBJ1-1,-,-,TRBV28,TGTGCCAGCAGTTTTCGGGGGCGGGGCACTGAAGCTTTCTTT,CASSFRGRGTEAFF
TRBJ1-5,-,-,TRBV11-2,TGTGCCAGCAGCCGGTCCCCCAGTGGGCCCCAGCATTTT,CASSRSPSGPQHF
TRBJ1-4,-,TRBD1,TRBV28,TGTGCCAGCAGTTCGACCACAGGGGGCGCTGGTGAAAAACTGTTTTTT,CASSSTTGGAGEKLFF
TRBJ2-1,-,-,TRBV5-1,TGCGCCAGCAGCGGTGAATTCAATGAGCAGTTCTTC,CASSGEFNEQFF
TRBJ2-3,-,-,TRBV9,TGTGCCAGCAGCGTAGACAGTTTCGGGGATACGCAGTATTTT,CASSVDSFGDTQYF
TRBJ2-1,-,-,TRBV20-1,TGCAGTGCTAGAGTGGTCAGGGGATACATCTTC,CSARVVRGYIF
TRBJ2-1,-,-,TRBV7-9,TGTGCCAGCAGCTTAGGCCGGGGGCGGGATAGCTACAATGAGCAGTTCTTC,CASSLGRGRDSYNEQFF
TRBJ2-5,-,-,TRBV28,TGTGCCAGCAGTTTACTATCCAGGGAACAAGAGACCCAGTACTTC,CASSLLSREQETQYF
TRBJ2-7,-,-,TRBV11-2,TGTGCCAGCAGCTTAGATCTGCGCTACGAGCAGTACTTC,CASSLDLRYEQYF
TRBJ1-1,-,TRBD1,TRBV18,TGTGCCAGCGGGGGACAGGGCGTCACTGAAGCTTTCTTT,CASGGQGVTEAFF
TRBJ2-5,-,TRBD1,TRBV2,TGTGCCAGCAAAGGAGACAGGGTCTCGGAGACCCAGTACTTC,CASKGDRVSETQYF
TRBJ2-2,-,-,TRBV15,TGTGCCACCAGCAGAGGAAGGGGGTCCTCCCCGGGGGAGCTGTTTTTT,CATSRGRGSSPGELFF
TRBJ1-1,-,-,TRBV19,TGTGCCAGTAGTCAGGGAAAGTTCCTGAACACTGAAGCTTTCTTT,CASSQGKFLNTEAFF
TRBJ2-1,-,-,TRBV18,TGTGCCAGCTCACCAGCGACCTACAATGAGCAGTTCTTC,CASSPATYNEQFF
TRBJ2-7,-,-,TRBV5-1,TGCGCCAGCAGCTTGGCTTTGCCTTACGAGCAGTACTTC,CASSLALPYEQYF
TRBJ1-1,-,-,TRBV10-2,TGCGCCAGCAGTGAGGTCGGGGGGCCCTCGGTAGCTTTCTTT,CASSEVGGPSVAFF
TRBJ2-7,-,-,TRBV4-2,TGTGCCAGCAGCCAAGTCGATAGCCAACACGAGCAGTACTTC,CASSQVDSQHEQYF
TRBJ2-3,-,TRBD2,TRBV9,TGTGCCAGCAGCGTAGCTAGCGGGATTGGAGATACGCAGTATTTT,CASSVASGIGDTQYF
TRBJ2-3,-,TRBD2,TRBV4-2,TGTGCCAGCAGCCAAGGTTCGAGTCTAGCGGCTTCCCAGTCATCAGATACGCAGTATTTT,CASSQGSSLAASQSSDTQYF
TRBJ2-1,-,TRBD2,TRBV9,TGTGCCAGCAGCGTAAGAATGAGCGGGAGTGGAAATGAGCAGTTCTTC,CASSVRMSGSGNEQFF
TRBJ1-4,-,-,TRBV6-5,TGTGCCAGCAGTTATGGGGGTGAAAAACTGTTTTTT,CASSYGGEKLFF
TRBJ1-1,-,-,TRBV28,TGTGCCAGCAGTTCTATCACAGCCATGAACACTGAAGCTTTCTTT,CASSSITAMNTEAFF
TRBJ1-2,-,-,TRBV7-9,TGTGCCAGCAGCTTCGGTTTATCCAGTAACGGCTACACCTTC,CASSFGLSSNGYTF
TRBJ2-3,-,-,TRBV9,TGTGCCAGCAGCGTAAGCCCGATTAGCACAGATACGCAGTATTTT,CASSVSPISTDTQYF
TRBJ1-4,-,TRBD1,TRBV19,TGTGCCAGTAGCCGCCGGACAGGAGGTTATGAAAAACTGTTTTTT,CASSRRTGGYEKLFF
TRBJ2-3,-,-,TRBV19,TGTGCCAGTAGTCCGCGGATTAGCACAGATACGCAGTATTTT,CASSPRISTDTQYF
TRBJ2-5,-,TRBD1,TRBV18,TGTGCCAGCTCACCCACCATTGGGACAGACCCCAGGAAGACCCAGTACTTC,CASSPTIGTDPRKTQYF
TRBJ2-7,-,-,TRBV14,TGTGCCAGCAGCCCCAGGGTGTTGGGGGAGCAGTACTTC,CASSPRVLGEQYF
TRBJ1-1,-,-,TRBV9,TGTGCCAGCAGCCAAGGTCCGGGAGCGAACACTGAAGCTTTCTTT,CASSQGPGANTEAFF
TRBJ1-2,-,-,TRBV27,TGTGCCAGCAGTCCCAGCTGGGACTCCTTAAGACGGGCTAACTATGGCTACACCTTC,CASSPSWDSLRRANYGYTF
TRBJ2-1,-,TRBD2,TRBV10-2,TGCGCCAGCATTCGTAGCGGGAGGGCCGAAAATGAGCAGTTCTTC,CASIRSGRAENEQFF
TRBJ1-1,-,-,TRBV5-5,TGTGCCAGCAGCACCGACGTGAACACTGAAGCTTTCTTT,CASSTDVNTEAFF
TRBJ2-3,-,-,TRBV7-9,TGTGCCAGCAGCTTAGCCACCGCTCGCACAGATACGCAGTATTTT,CASSLATARTDTQYF
TRBJ2-3,-,-,TRBV15,TGTGCCACCAGCAGAGGATCCCTTGCTACGCAGTATTTT,CATSRGSLATQYF
TRBJ1-1,-,-,TRBV5-1,TGCGCCAGCAGCTTCATGATAGGCCCCCGACCAAACAGGCCCACTGAAGCTTTCTTT,CASSFMIGPRPNRPTEAFF